The subject of this entry is one TCR beta chain. The antigen remains undetermined. The 5'RACE method, run with constant-segment primers, produced TCR alpha and TCR beta cDNA libraries (carrying sample barcodes and UMIs). TCRdb reprocessed the 5' RACE reads via MiXCR and lists one record per CDR3 protein. This table has more than 450,000 distinct CDR3 sequences, approximately 19% appearing once. This sample is drawn from a study of T-cell memory formation after mild COVID-19. Turning to the study itself: Clustering of TCRs was largely donor specific. Points from the study as a whole: Mostly located in CM and EM were contracting CD4+ clones, with contracting CD8+ clones located in EMRA. Nothing confirmed that second-wave clones peaking on day 37 were specific for SARS-CoV-2.

The receptor was isolated from an adult woman who had mild COVID-19 (a few samples of this study predate the infection). Cell type and time point are not known. Material: PBMCs or a T cell subset sorted from them (not recorded which).

CDR3 in amino acids: CASSVEGSGRHTQYF. The CDR3 coding sequence is TGTGCCAGCAGCGTAGAGGGCAGCGGGAGACATACGCAGTATTTT. The chain uses TRBV7-8 and TRBJ2-3; 8 bases match TRBD2. The CDR3 is 15 amino acids. V was pared by 5 bases and J by 7 bases, with 11 bases of the junction left unmatched. Germline loops: CDR1 SGHVS, CDR2 FQNEAQ.